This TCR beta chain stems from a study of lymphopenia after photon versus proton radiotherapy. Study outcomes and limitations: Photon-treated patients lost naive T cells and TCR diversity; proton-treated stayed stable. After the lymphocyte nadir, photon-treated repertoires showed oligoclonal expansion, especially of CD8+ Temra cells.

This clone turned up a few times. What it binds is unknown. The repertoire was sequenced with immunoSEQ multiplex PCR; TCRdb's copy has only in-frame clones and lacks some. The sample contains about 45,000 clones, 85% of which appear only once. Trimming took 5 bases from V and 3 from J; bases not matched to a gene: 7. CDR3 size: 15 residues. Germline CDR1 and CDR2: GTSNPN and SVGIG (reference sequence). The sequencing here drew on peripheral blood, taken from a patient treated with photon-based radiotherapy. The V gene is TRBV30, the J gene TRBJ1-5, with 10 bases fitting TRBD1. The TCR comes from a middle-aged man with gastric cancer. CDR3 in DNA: TGTGCCTGGGGGACAGGGGCGAGGCTCAATCAGCCCCAGCATTTT. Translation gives CAWGTGARLNQPQHF.